The present T cell receptor beta chain was sequenced within a study of tumor-infiltrating lymphocytes in localized non-small cell lung cancer. V shed 7 bases and J shed 0 bases, with 12 bases lying between them. Germline lookup yields CDR1 MNHNS and CDR2 SASEGT. The CDR3 has 14 amino acids. Broader study findings: Only some patients had TCR sequencing, depending on available tissue. Immunotypes IM1 and IM2 had similar TCR-derived T-cell fractions. Different pieces of the same tissue were used for each assay.

Assay: immunoSEQ multiplex PCR; the TCRdb copy retains only in-frame clones and omits some. The sample includes about 13,000 clones, 68% of them seen just once. This clone occurred a few times. Its specificity is not known. The chain has TRBV6-1 and TRBJ1-1; perhaps TRBD1 as D (6 bases). Material for sequencing was lung tumor tissue. The clonotype was recovered from a human donor with non-small cell lung cancer. CDR3 nucleotide sequence: TGTGCCAGCACCCGGGACAATGTGAACACTGAAGCTTTCTTT. Encoded protein: CASTRDNVNTEAFF.